What follows are 23 T cell receptor beta chains derived from one specimen sequenced in a study of vaccination and CD4 T cells after COVID-19. The Oncomine TCR Beta short-read assay was applied to DNA of cultured CD4+ T cells. Each CDR3 protein gets one entry after TCRdb re-called the PCR reads with MiXCR. The sample lists some 16,000 distinct CDR3 sequences, around 52% occurring once. Treatment given: approximately 10-day PBMC culture with coronavirus spike peptide pools or control peptides (ViraFEST assay). Their antigens are not known. The source was CD4+ T cells from blood, cultured in vitro, collected before SARS-CoV-2 vaccination. The receptor set was obtained from a human donor who had recovered from COVID-19.

The chain combines TRBV6-5 with TRBJ1-2; unclear D gene. Trimming removed 2 bases from V and 0 bases from J, with 10 bases in between. Germline V CDR1 and CDR2: MNHEY, SVGAGI. The CDR3 is 15 residues long. The CDR3, as DNA: TGTGCCAGCAGTTACCCCGCGGAGCCTAACTATGGCTACACCTTC. Encoded protein: CASSYPAEPNYGYTF.

The chain combines TRBV6-6 with TRBJ2-3; TRBD2 matches 10 bases. J lost 11 bases, V lost 2 bases, and 7 bases had no gene match. CDR1 and CDR2 from the germline V gene are MNHNY and SVGAGI (reference sequence). The CDR3 length is 14 residues. CDR3 DNA sequence: TGTGCCAGCAGTTACGGCCTAGCGGGAGTAAGGCAGTATTTT. This translates into CASSYGLAGVRQYF.

This chain connects TRBV7-8 to TRBJ1-5; TRBD1 might be the D (6 bases). From germline, CDR1 is SGHVS and CDR2 FQNEAQ. The CDR3 length is 13 residues. V was clipped by 5 bases and J by 7 bases, with 12 bases between them. The CDR3 region has the DNA TGTGCCAGCAGCATTACAGGGACCCAGCCCCAGCATTTT. It yields the protein CASSITGTQPQHF.

This chain connects TRBV10-2 to TRBJ1-2; D remains unclear. This CDR3 comprises 14 residues. V dropped 6 bases and J dropped 8 bases, with 19 bases sitting between them. The germline gives CDR1 WSHSY, CDR2 SAAADI. DNA for the CDR3: TGCGCCAGCAGCGGGCTCCCGGTAGGACCGGGCTACACCTTC. Translation gives CASSGLPVGPGYTF.

The V call is TRBV6-2 or TRBV6-3, the J call TRBJ1-1, with 7 bases matching TRBD1. V lost 6 bases and J lost 1; bases outside the gene matches: 5. This CDR3 is built from 14 residues. Germline V gene lookup returns CDR1 MNHEY and CDR2 SVGEGT. The CDR3 nucleotides read TGTGCCAGCAGAGCTCGGGACAGGAACACTGAAGCTTTCTTT. The encoded protein is CASRARDRNTEAFF.

This chain uses TRBV19 with TRBJ2-1; D gene ambiguous. Trimming cost V 4 bases and J 2 bases, with 6 bases left between them. Germline lookup yields CDR1 LNHDA and CDR2 SQIVND (reference sequence). CDR3 length equals 13 residues. DNA for the CDR3: TGTGCCAGTAGTAGGGCAGCCTACAATGAGCAGTTCTTC. Translating it yields CASSRAAYNEQFF.

This clonotype was found a few times. This chain links TRBV6-2 or TRBV6-3 with TRBJ1-2; no definite D call. Germline CDR1 MNHEY, CDR2 SVGEGT. The V gene lost 5 bases and the J gene lost 0 bases, with 10 bases spanning the gap. CDR3 length: 14 residues. CDR3 in amino acids: CASSKRAPNYGYTF. For the CDR3, the DNA is TGTGCCAGCAGTAAACGGGCACCTAACTATGGCTACACCTTC.

The rearrangement joins TRBV20-1 to TRBJ2-1, with D perhaps TRBD2 (5 bases). Germline CDR1 DFQATT, CDR2 SNEGSKA (reference sequence). Trimming shortened V by 0 bases and J by 6 bases, and 15 bases separated the two germline ends. CDR3 length equals 15 residues. The CDR3 reads CSAREVRVVSNEQFF. In nucleotides, the CDR3 is TGCAGTGCTAGAGAGGTGCGGGTAGTTTCCAATGAGCAGTTCTTC.

This chain uses TRBV15 with TRBJ2-1, with 7 bases that match TRBD2. CDR1 and CDR2 (germline): LNHNV, YYDKDF (reference sequence). J gave up 8 bases and V 0 bases, and 7 bases lay outside the gene matches. This CDR3 is built from 15 residues. The CDR3 sequence is CATSRDRGEGDEQFF. The CDR3 nucleotides read TGTGCCACCAGCAGAGATAGAGGGGAGGGCGATGAGCAGTTCTTC.

The chain carries TRBV20-1 and TRBJ2-3, with TRBD2 identical over 10 bases. CDR3 length: 18 residues. J was trimmed by 5 bases and V by 2 bases; bases with no gene match: 16. Germline V gives CDR1 DFQATT, CDR2 SNEGSKA (reference sequence). CDR3 nucleotide sequence: TGCAGTGCTAGACCCACCAGTGGTAGCGGGAGGTGGGTAGATACGCAGTATTTT. It is translated as CSARPTSGSGRWVDTQYF.

J is TRBJ2-1 and V is TRBV7-2; 8 bases align to TRBD1. CDR1 and CDR2 (germline): SGHTA, FQGNSA. With V trimmed by 5 bases and J by 9 bases, 12 bases remained unmatched. The CDR3 loop spans 15 amino acids. In DNA, the CDR3 is TGTGCCAGCAGCCAAAGGACAGGGAGGTTTGGTGAGCAGTTCTTC. Protein product: CASSQRTGRFGEQFF.

This chain joins TRBV6-2 or TRBV6-3 and TRBJ2-1; TRBD2 matches at 8 bases. V dropped 0 bases and J dropped 0; count of bases not matched to a gene: 7. In germline, CDR1 is MNHEY, CDR2 SVGEGT. The CDR3 runs to 18 residues. CDR3 in DNA: TGTGCCAGCAGTTACTCGGTAGCGGGATATGGCTCCTACAATGAGCAGTTCTTC. Its translation: CASSYSVAGYGSYNEQFF.

The CDR3 DNA sequence: TGTGCCAGCAGTTACGGTCTTCCCCCCTCCTACGAGCAGTACTTC. Translated: CASSYGLPPSYEQYF. This sequence joins TRBV6-5 and TRBJ2-7; no firm D call. Trimming removed 2 bases at V and 0 bases at J, with 11 bases between. The germline V gene encodes CDR1 MNHEY and CDR2 SVGAGI. This CDR3 is 15 amino acids long.

J is TRBJ2-7 and V is TRBV11-3; a possible D gene is TRBD1 (6 bases). CDR3 length: 14 amino acids. V was shortened by 5 bases and J by 3 bases, with 14 bases between the two germline ends. Germline lookup yields CDR1 SGHNT and CDR2 YENEEA. This chain's CDR3 is CASSPQGQGYEQYF. DNA of the CDR3: TGTGCCAGCAGCCCACAGGGTCAGGGCTACGAGCAGTACTTC.

The chain is built from TRBV7-8 and TRBJ1-1; D gene uncertain. V was clipped by 5 bases and J by 0 bases, with 13 bases between them. Germline CDR1 SGHVS, CDR2 FQNEAQ. The CDR3 totals 15 residues. The CDR3: CASSVYGQLNTEAFF. The CDR3 DNA reads TGTGCCAGCAGCGTCTATGGGCAGCTGAACACTGAAGCTTTCTTT.

This rearrangement joins TRBV9 to TRBJ1-6; 8 bases agree with TRBD1. Germline V gene sequence: CDR1 SGDLS, CDR2 YYNGEE. The CDR3 covers 17 residues. The ends lost 3 bases at V and 4 bases at J; junction bases unmatched: 9. CDR3 sequence: CASSEDDRGGYNSPLHF. Here the CDR3 DNA reads TGTGCCAGCAGCGAAGACGACAGGGGCGGATATAATTCACCCCTCCACTTT.

This clonotype ranks as medium-sized. The V call is TRBV7-2, the J call TRBJ2-5; maybe TRBD2 (6 bases). V gave up 1 base and J gave up 5 bases, with 8 bases separating them. CDR3 length: 13 amino acids. CDR1 SGHTA and CDR2 FQGNSA come from the germline V gene. CDR3 DNA sequence: TGTGCCAGCAGCTTAGTTCTAGCGGAGACCCAGTACTTC. Protein sequence: CASSLVLAETQYF.

The V gene is TRBV28, the J gene TRBJ1-1; D is ambiguous. Trimming pared 5 bases from V and 1 base from J, leaving 17 bases between. Looked up from germline, CDR1 is MDHEN and CDR2 is SYDVKM. The length of the CDR3 is 16 residues. As DNA, the CDR3 is TGTGCCAGCAGTCCCCTTTTGGGCGCCCAGAACACTGAAGCTTTCTTT. This encodes CASSPLLGAQNTEAFF.

This clonotype was seen a handful of times. The chain has TRBV6-4 and TRBJ2-3; D remains unclear. The CDR3 runs 15 residues. With 2 bases removed from V and 0 bases from J, the gap between germline ends came to 9 bases. CDR1 is MRHNA, CDR2 SNTAGT, per germline. Here the CDR3 reads CASSDRGASTDTQYF. CDR3 nucleotide sequence: TGTGCCAGCAGTGACCGCGGCGCTAGCACAGATACGCAGTATTTT.

This clonotype was found a few times. The rearrangement joins TRBV2 to TRBJ1-5; D is unresolved. V dropped 5 bases and J dropped 4 bases, with 9 bases sitting between them. The germline V gene encodes CDR1 SNHLY and CDR2 FYNNEI. The CDR3 contains 13 residues. The CDR3 is CASSPDSNQPQHF. CDR3 DNA sequence: TGTGCCAGCAGTCCTGATTCTAATCAGCCCCAGCATTTT.

This chain links TRBV27 with TRBJ2-5; TRBD1 is a possible D gene (5 bases). Trimming shortened V by 5 bases and J by 9 bases, and 19 bases separated the two germline ends. CDR3 size: 14 residues. CDR1 MNHEY and CDR2 SMNVEV come from the germline V gene (reference sequence). The CDR3 DNA follows: TGTGCCAGCAGTCCCTCACACAACCCAGGGCCCCAGTACTTC. It is translated as CASSPSHNPGPQYF.

Of note for this clonotype: Since the CDR3 does not end with the conserved phenylalanine or tryptophan, this likely comes from a read error. This chain uses TRBV20-1 with TRBJ1-3; 9 positions agree with TRBD1. V lost 6 bases to trimming and J lost 0 bases; unmatched junction nucleotides: 6. The CDR3 is 15 amino acids. CDR1 and CDR2 from the germline V gene are DFQATT and SNEGSKA (reference sequence). The DNA for the CDR3 is TGCAGTGCCCAAGAGACAGGGGGCTCTGGAAACACCATATATCTT. Translating gives CSAQETGGSGNTIYL.

This clonotype is a singleton in its sample. V usage is TRBV6-1 and J usage is TRBJ1-4; 7 bases match TRBD1. V shed 6 bases and J 3 bases; nucleotides not matched to a gene: 4. The CDR3 has 14 residues. The germline CDR1 and CDR2 sequences are MNHNS and SASEGT. This CDR3 is CASSSGTANEKLFF. DNA of the CDR3: TGTGCCAGCAGCTCCGGGACAGCTAATGAAAAACTGTTTTTT.